Listed below are T cell receptor beta chains from one sample, sequenced in a study of regulatory T cells in long-lasting Graves disease. A single record per CDR3 protein comes from TCRdb applying MiXCR to the multiplex PCR reads. The repertoire holds 450,000 to 500,000 distinct CDR3 sequences, with 16% as singletons. The same sample was also studied in work on T cells in Graves' hyperthyroidism and ophthalmopathy.

This material consisted of peripheral blood mononuclear cells (PBMCs), taken at new diagnosis, from a patient treated with antithyroid drugs. These receptors came from a man aged 35 to 55 with Graves disease. CDR3s leave out the opening cysteine and the closing phenylalanine or tryptophan. Clone size is given for some rows only: seen once, a few or many times, or a class if the clone is expanded.

>many|TRBV3-1|TRBJ1-6
ASQDSYSPLH
>.|TRBV20-1|TRBJ2-1
SSGTSGSHEQF
>many|TRBV20-1|TRBJ2-7
SARLPRDSSHEQY
>many|TRBV10-1|TRBJ2-2
ASRQGTGELF
>few|TRBV5-1|TRBJ2-2
ASSTLAGGNTGELF
>many|TRBV28|TRBJ2-1
ASSFPGASGTYNEQF
>.|TRBV5-1|TRBJ2-7
ASSLGGYAYEQY
>.|TRBV6-2/TRBV6-3|TRBJ1-5
ATSQGASQPQH
>few|TRBV20-1|TRBJ1-5
SAPRADSWGQPQH
>many|TRBV28|TRBJ2-3
ASTPAQGAADTQY
>few|TRBV7-9|TRBJ1-2
ASSLGNDYGYT
>.|TRBV19|TRBJ1-1
ASTPRGISEAF
>many|TRBV30|TRBJ1-5
AWSLGVNQPQH
>many|TRBV5-5|TRBJ2-7
ASSLVRIDYEQY
>.|TRBV2|TRBJ1-4
ASMGGKLF
>.|TRBV5-1|TRBJ2-7
ASSLDSGTSGQY
>many|TRBV7-9|TRBJ2-3
ASSLGIAATDTQY
>few|TRBV30|TRBJ1-5
AWSWGQGDQPQH
>.|TRBV29-1|TRBJ2-1
SVRVGGGNEQF
>.|TRBV12-3/TRBV12-4|TRBJ2-3
ASSLGVGLAALTDTQY
>once|TRBV19|TRBJ2-3
ATLPGLASTDTQY
>few|TRBV6-2/TRBV6-3|TRBJ2-4
ASRPGAQGKNIQY
>few|TRBV6-1|TRBJ2-2
ASRLADNTGELF
>many|TRBV28|TRBJ1-1
ASSFSTTNTEAF
>.|TRBV4-1|TRBJ2-2
ASSQEPGFSGELF
>.|TRBV20-1|TRBJ2-7
SARDRTSGNEQY
>many|TRBV28|TRBJ1-5
ASSARAGSNQPQH
>many|TRBV9|TRBJ2-5
ASSVGGEETQY
>many|TRBV28|TRBJ2-2
ASSFQGGNSSYPLLQNTGELF
>once|TRBV7-2|TRBJ2-1
TSSATGGGNEQS
>many|TRBV18|TRBJ2-1
ASSPLAGLAYNEQF
>many|TRBV7-2|TRBJ2-1
ASSLGSESSYNEQF
>many|TRBV29-1|TRBJ2-7
SVSRLAGEHEQY
>.|TRBV12-3/TRBV12-4|TRBJ2-5
ASSSTSGKMETQY
>once|TRBV19|TRBJ2-5
ASSTSRDWRQETQY
>few|TRBV5-1|TRBJ1-2
ARSYGQANYGYT
>many|TRBV20-1|TRBJ2-1
SAITRLAPEISYNEQF
>few|TRBV6-2/TRBV6-3|TRBJ1-1
ASSPRGGREAF
>.|TRBV7-9|TRBJ1-2
ASSRYPGQSAYT
>many|TRBV6-1|TRBJ2-1
ASSPLAGGSYNEQF
>many|TRBV5-5|TRBJ1-4
ASSFGTGVEKLF
>many|TRBV5-1|TRBJ2-3
ASSLGLGGDTQY
>few|TRBV18|TRBJ2-5
ASSRTGPGETQY
>few|TRBV20-1|TRBJ2-1
SAPRTGGHEQF
>few|TRBV29-1|TRBJ2-7
SVGRTENYEQY
>.|TRBV5-5|TRBJ1-5
ASSLFQGQGNQPQH
>.|TRBV20-1|TRBJ2-7
SAPRGSGAYEQY
>.|TRBV10-1|TRBJ2-3
ASSEPGATQY
>many|TRBV6-9|TRBJ2-5
ASSLAGTGGRETQY
>many|TRBV3-1|TRBJ2-1
ASSPLAGEQF
>many|TRBV12-3/TRBV12-4|TRBJ2-5
ASSLLETQY
>few|TRBV2|TRBJ2-7
ASTLRGQGAGEQY
>many|TRBV12-3/TRBV12-4|TRBJ1-5
ASSLMAQNQPQH
>many|TRBV7-9|TRBJ2-1
ASSSGLAGGPRSYNEQF
>many|TRBV12-3/TRBV12-4|TRBJ2-5
ASSSGTSGRAKETQY
>few|TRBV28|TRBJ1-2
ASRLESYGYT
>many|TRBV7-9|TRBJ2-1
ASSFTGHDNEQF